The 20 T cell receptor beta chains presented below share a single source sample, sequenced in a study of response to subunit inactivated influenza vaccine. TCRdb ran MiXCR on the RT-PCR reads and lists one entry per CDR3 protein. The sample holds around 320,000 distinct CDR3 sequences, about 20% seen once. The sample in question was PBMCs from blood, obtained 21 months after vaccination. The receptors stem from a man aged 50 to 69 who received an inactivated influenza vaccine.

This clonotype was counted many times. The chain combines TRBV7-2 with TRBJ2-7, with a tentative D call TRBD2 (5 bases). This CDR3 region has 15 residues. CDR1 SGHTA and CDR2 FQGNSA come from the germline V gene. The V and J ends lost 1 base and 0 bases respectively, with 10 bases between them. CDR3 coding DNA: TGTGCCAGCAGCTTAGGTTGGGAGCACTCCTACGAGCAGTACTTC. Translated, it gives CASSLGWEHSYEQYF.

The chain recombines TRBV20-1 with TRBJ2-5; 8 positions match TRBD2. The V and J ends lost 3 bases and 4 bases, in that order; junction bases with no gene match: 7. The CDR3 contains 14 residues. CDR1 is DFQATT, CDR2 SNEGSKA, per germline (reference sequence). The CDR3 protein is CSASYGRGRETQYF. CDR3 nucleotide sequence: TGCAGTGCTAGCTACGGGAGGGGTAGAGAGACCCAGTACTTC.

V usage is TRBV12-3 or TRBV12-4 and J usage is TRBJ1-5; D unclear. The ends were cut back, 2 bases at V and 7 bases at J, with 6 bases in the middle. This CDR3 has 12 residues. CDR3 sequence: CASSLPRQPQHF. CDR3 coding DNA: TGTGCCAGCAGTTTACCTCGCCAGCCCCAGCATTTT.

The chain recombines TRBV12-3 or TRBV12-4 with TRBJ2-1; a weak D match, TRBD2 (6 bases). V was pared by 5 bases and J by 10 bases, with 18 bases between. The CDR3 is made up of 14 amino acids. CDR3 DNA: TGTGCCAGCAGTGTCTCCGGGACTTTAGGCGAGCAGTTCTTC. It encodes CASSVSGTLGEQFF.

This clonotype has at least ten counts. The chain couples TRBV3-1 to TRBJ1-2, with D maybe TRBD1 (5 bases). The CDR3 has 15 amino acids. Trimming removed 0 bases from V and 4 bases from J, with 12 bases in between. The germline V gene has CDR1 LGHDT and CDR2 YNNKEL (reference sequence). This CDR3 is CASSQDRGLGYGYTF. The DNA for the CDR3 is TGTGCCAGCAGCCAAGATCGGGGCCTCGGCTATGGCTACACCTTC. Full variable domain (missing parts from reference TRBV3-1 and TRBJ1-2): DTAVSQTPKYLVTQMGNDKSIKCEQNLGHDTMYWYKQDSKKFLKIMFSYNNKELIINETVPNRFSPKSPDKAHLNLHINSLELGDSAVYFCASSQDRGLGYGYTFGSGTRLTVV.

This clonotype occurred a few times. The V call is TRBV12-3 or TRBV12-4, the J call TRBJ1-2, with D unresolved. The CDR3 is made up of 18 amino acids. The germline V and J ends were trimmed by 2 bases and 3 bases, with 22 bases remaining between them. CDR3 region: CASSLHLLAGKGHYGYTF. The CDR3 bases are TGTGCCAGCAGTTTACATCTCTTGGCAGGCAAGGGCCACTATGGCTACACCTTC.

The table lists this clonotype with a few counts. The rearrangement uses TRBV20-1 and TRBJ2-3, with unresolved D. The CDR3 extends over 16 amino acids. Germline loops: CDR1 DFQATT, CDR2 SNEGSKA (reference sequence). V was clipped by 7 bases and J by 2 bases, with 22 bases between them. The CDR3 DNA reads TGCAGTGTCACGCCCCAACGAACGGACGCCACAGATACGCAGTATTTT. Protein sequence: CSVTPQRTDATDTQYF.

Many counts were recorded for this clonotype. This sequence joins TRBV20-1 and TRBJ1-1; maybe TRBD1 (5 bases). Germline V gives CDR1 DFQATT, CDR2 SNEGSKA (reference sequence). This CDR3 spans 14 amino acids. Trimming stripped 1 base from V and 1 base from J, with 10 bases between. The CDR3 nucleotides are TGCAGTGCTAGAGTCGGGGCACGGAACACTGAAGCTTTCTTT. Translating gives CSARVGARNTEAFF.

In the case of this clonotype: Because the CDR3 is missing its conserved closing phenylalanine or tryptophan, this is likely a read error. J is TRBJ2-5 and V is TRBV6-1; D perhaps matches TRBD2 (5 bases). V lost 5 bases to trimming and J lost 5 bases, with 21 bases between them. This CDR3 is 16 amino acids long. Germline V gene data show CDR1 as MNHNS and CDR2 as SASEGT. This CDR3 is CASSKDIQRVAETQYY. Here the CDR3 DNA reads TGTGCCAGCAGTAAGGATATACAGAGGGTAGCCGAGACCCAGTACTAC.

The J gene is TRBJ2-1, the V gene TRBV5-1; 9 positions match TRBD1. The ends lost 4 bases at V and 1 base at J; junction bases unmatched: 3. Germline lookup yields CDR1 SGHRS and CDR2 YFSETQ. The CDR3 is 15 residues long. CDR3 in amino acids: CASSATGGSYNEQFF. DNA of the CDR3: TGCGCCAGCAGCGCGACAGGGGGATCCTACAATGAGCAGTTCTTC.

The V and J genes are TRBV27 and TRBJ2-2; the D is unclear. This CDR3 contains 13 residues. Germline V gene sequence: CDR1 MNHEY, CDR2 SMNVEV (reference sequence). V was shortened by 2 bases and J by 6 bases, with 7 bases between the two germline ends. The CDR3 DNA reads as TGTGCCAGCAGTTTAGTAGAGGCCGGGGAGCTGTTTTTT. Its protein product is CASSLVEAGELFF.

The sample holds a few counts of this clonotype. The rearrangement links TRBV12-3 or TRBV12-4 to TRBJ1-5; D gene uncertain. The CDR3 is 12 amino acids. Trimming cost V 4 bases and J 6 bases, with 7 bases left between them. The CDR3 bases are TGTGCCAGCAGTTATGCAGTTCAGCCCCAGCATTTT. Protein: CASSYAVQPQHF.

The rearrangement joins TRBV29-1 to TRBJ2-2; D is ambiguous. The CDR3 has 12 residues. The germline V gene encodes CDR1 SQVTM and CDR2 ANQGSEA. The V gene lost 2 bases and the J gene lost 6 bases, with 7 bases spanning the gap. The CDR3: CSVEPLAGELFF. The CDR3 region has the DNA TGCAGCGTTGAACCCCTAGCCGGGGAGCTGTTTTTT.

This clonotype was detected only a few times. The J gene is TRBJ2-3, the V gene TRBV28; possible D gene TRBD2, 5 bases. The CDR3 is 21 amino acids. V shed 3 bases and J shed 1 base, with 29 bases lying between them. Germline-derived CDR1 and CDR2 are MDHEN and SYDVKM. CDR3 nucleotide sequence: TGTGCCAGCAGTTTGGGGATAGTTTGGGCCCGGACTGGACGAGGCACAGATACGCAGTATTTT. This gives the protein CASSLGIVWARTGRGTDTQYF.

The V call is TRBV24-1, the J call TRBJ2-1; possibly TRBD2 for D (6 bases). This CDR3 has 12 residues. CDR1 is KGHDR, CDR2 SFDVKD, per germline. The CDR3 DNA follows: TGTTCCCTGGGACTGATAAACAATGAGCAGTTCTTC. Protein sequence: CSLGLINNEQFF.

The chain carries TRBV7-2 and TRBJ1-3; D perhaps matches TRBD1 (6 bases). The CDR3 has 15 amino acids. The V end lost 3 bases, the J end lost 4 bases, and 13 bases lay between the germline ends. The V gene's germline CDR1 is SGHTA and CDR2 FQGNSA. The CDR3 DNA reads TGTGCCAGCAGCTTTCGCAGGGGTGTGGGAAACACCATATATTTT. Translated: CASSFRRGVGNTIYF.

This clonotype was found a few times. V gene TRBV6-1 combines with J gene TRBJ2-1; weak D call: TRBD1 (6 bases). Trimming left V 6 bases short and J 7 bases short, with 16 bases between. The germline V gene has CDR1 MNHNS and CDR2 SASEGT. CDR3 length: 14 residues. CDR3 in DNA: TGTGCCAGCAGGCACAGGGTTTCAACGAATGAGCAGTTCTTC. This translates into CASRHRVSTNEQFF.

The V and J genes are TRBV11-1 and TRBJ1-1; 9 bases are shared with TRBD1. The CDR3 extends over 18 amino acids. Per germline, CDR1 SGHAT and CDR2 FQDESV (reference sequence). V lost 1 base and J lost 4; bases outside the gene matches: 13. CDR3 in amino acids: CASSLVGVQGARSTEAFF. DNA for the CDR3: TGTGCCAGCAGCTTAGTAGGGGTACAGGGGGCGAGGAGCACTGAAGCTTTCTTT.

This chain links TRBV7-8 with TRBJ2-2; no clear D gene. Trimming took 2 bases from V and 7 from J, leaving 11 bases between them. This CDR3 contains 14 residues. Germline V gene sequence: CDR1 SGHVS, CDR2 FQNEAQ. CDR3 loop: CASSLRPAYGELFF. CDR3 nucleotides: TGTGCCAGCAGCTTACGTCCCGCGTACGGGGAGCTGTTTTTT.

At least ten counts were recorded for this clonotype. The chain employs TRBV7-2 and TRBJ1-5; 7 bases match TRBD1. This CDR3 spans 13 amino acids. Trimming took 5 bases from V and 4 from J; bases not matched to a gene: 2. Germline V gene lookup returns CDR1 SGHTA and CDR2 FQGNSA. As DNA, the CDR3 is TGTGCCAGCAGCCAACAGGGGAATCAGCCCCAGCATTTT. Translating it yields CASSQQGNQPQHF. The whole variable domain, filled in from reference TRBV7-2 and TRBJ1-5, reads GAGVSQSPSNKVTEKGKDVELRCDPISGHTALYWYRQSLGQGLEFLIYFQGNSAPDKSGLPSDRFSAERTGGSVSTLTIQRTQQEDSAVYLCASSQQGNQPQHFGDGTRLSIL.